This T cell receptor beta chain was profiled in a study of OX40 agonist ivuxolimab in advanced cancers. V was clipped by 3 bases and J by 2 bases; unmatched bases: 8. The germline gives CDR1 SGHNT, CDR2 YYREEE (reference sequence). The CDR3 runs 17 residues. Clones were sequenced by immunoSEQ multiplex PCR, and TCRdb holds only the in-frame ones, with some missing. This sample yields about 76,000 clones, of which around four fifths are seen a single time; around 2% belongs to the top ten. V usage is TRBV5-4 and J usage is TRBJ2-1; 10 nucleotides agree with TRBD2. The source material was CD4+ or CD8+ T cells sorted from blood, sampled in a trial of the OX40 agonist ivuxolimab. This receptor was identified in an adult with an advanced solid tumor such as melanoma, head and neck, liver or kidney cancer. CDR3 in amino acids: CASSSRGSGGAYNEQFF. The CDR3 bases are TGTGCCAGCAGCTCCCGAGGGAGCGGGGGGGCCTACAATGAGCAGTTCTTC.